This TCR beta chain stems from a study of blood T cell repertoires in COVID-19. Whole-study context: Sample material is recorded as cDNA or gDNA derived from T cells, B-cell-depleted T cells, or PBMCs.

Clones were sequenced by immunoSEQ multiplex PCR, and TCRdb holds only the in-frame ones, with some missing. The sample consists of about 410,000 clones, 75% to 90% of them appearing once. The CDR3 sequence is 13 residues long. Deletions cut 3 bases from V and 6 bases from J, with 11 bases between. The germline V gene has CDR1 LNHDA and CDR2 SQIVND (reference sequence). The TCR sequence derives from a woman aged 40 to 49 with COVID-19, enrolled during active disease. The chain carries TRBV19 and TRBJ1-1; possible D gene TRBD1, 5 bases. Material for sequencing was peripheral blood. The CDR3 DNA reads as TGTGCCAGTAGTATGAGACAGATACCTGAAGCTTTCTTT. Its protein is CASSMRQIPEAFF.